Listed below are T cell receptor beta chains from one sample, sequenced in a study of blood T cell repertoires in COVID-19. The protocol was immunoSEQ multiplex PCR, while the TCRdb copy is restricted to in-frame clones and leaves out a portion. The sample lists some 190,000 clones, roughly 84% occurring once. Sequencing used PBMCs or T cells enriched from blood (not recorded which). The receptors come from a woman in her twenties or thirties who had been exposed to COVID-19. Each CDR3 is given with its conserved first and last residue. The order of the fields is V gene, clone size, J gene, D gene, CDR3 protein, CDR3 DNA. The D gene is left open where the match is weak. The size field is filled for only some rows; it gives once, few, many or a size class.

>TRBV4-1|-|TRBJ2-2|TRBD1
CASSQGQGHYTGELFF
TGCGCCAGCAGCCAAGGACAGGGACACTACACCGGGGAGCTGTTTTTT
>TRBV20-1|-|TRBJ2-7|-
CSASHLEVYEQYF
TGCAGTGCTAGTCATCTAGAGGTCTACGAGCAGTACTTC
>TRBV6-5|-|TRBJ1-4|TRBD1
CASSSTGTGSNEKLFF
TGTGCCAGCAGTTCTACCGGGACAGGGTCCAATGAAAAACTGTTTTTT
>TRBV24-1|-|TRBJ2-2|TRBD1
CATSPKLGTGKTGELFF
TGTGCCACCAGTCCAAAACTCGGGACAGGGAAAACCGGGGAGCTGTTTTTT
>TRBV27|-|TRBJ1-2|TRBD1
CASSFFPRTGGDYGYTF
TGTGCCAGCAGTTTTTTTCCCAGGACAGGGGGCGACTATGGCTACACCTTC
>TRBV11-2|-|TRBJ2-7|-
CAQGEASYEQYF
TGTGCTCAGGGGGAGGCCTCCTACGAGCAGTACTTC
>TRBV5-5|-|TRBJ1-5|-
CASSFAGVDNQPQHF
TGTGCCAGCAGCTTTGCAGGGGTAGACAATCAGCCCCAGCATTTT
>TRBV5-1|once|TRBJ2-2|-
CASSETRTGSTGELFF
TGCGCCAGCAGCGAAACTAGAACCGGAAGCACCGGGGAGCTGTTTTTT
>TRBV12-5|-|TRBJ2-7|TRBD1
CASGLAPGQNYEQYF
TGTGCTAGTGGTTTGGCCCCGGGACAGAACTACGAGCAGTACTTC
>TRBV7-9|-|TRBJ1-6|TRBD1
CASSLMGRGSYSPLHF
TGTGCCAGCAGCTTGATGGGCAGGGGGTCGTATTCACCCCTCCACTTT
>TRBV5-1|-|TRBJ2-5|-
CASSLGGSVEETQYF
TGCGCCAGCAGCTTGGGGGGTAGCGTGGAAGAGACCCAGTACTTC
>TRBV9|-|TRBJ2-7|-
CASSVGALGSYEQYF
TGTGCCAGCAGCGTAGGGGCCCTCGGATCCTACGAGCAGTACTTC
>TRBV9|-|TRBJ2-5|TRBD2
CASSSLAGGIQETQYF
TGTGCCAGCAGTTCACTAGCGGGGGGTATCCAAGAGACCCAGTACTTC
>TRBV11-2|-|TRBJ2-2|-
CASSLVIQWNTGELFF
TGTGCCAGCAGCTTAGTGATCCAGTGGAACACCGGGGAGCTGTTTTTT
>TRBV28|few|TRBJ2-7|-
CASESPYRTYEQYF
TGTGCCAGCGAGAGTCCCTACCGAACCTACGAGCAGTACTTC